This TCR beta chain was captured by sequencing in a study of blood T cell repertoires in COVID-19 (dated by TCRdb to between 2020 and 2021). Describing the broader study: Samples from collaborators originated in the United States, Italy and Spain and spanned both the acute and convalescent phases of COVID-19. The prospective study material was composed of cDNA or gDNA derived from T cells, B-cell-depleted T cells, or PBMCs. The dataset comprised deeply sampled blood TCRbeta repertoires from subjects exposed to, actively infected with, or recovered from COVID-19. The repertoires were released in a freely available public database intended as a resource for research on the immune response to SARS-CoV-2. The samples were drawn from the first 160 participants of the ongoing ImmuneRACE study and from 1,254 subjects provided by 6 global collaborators. Nearly every sample came with metadata listing a de-identified subject ID, COVID-19 status, age in years and sex. Where available, HLA class I and class II types were obtained from metadata supplied by the sample provider rather than from assay-based typing.

Here V drops 7 bases and J drops 8 bases, and the junction holds 6 bases not matched to any gene. CDR1 and CDR2 are read off the germline V gene as ENHRY and SYGVKD. Including the terminal cysteine and phenylalanine, the CDR3 comprises 12 residues. This entry keeps only the CDR3 DNA: 36 bases, framed from base 1. A word on this clone: Its antigen remains unidentified. No per-base quality is available; no much larger clone lies one base away.

General findings and caveats noted by the study authors: How much clinical and demographic metadata was included differed by source and by participant, and the metadata was provided uncurated.

The immunoSEQ Assay, a bias-controlled multiplex PCR, was used to amplify TCRbeta CDR3 regions from genomic DNA. The authors' analysis ran thus. The number of nucleated cells in each sample was estimated by amplification of reference gene primers within the assay. To quantify the absolute abundance of each unique TCRbeta CDR3 rearrangement, sequence reads were collapsed and filtered. Productive Simpson clonality was computed per sample as the square root of Simpson's diversity index over productive rearrangements. TCRdb holds this immuneACCESS table with in-frame rearrangements only. Some clones are missing; in checked studies, unresolved V genes explain under half, and the rest has no known cause. That table gives V, J and clone size, and the DNA gave D and trimming. This sample comprises approximately 120,000 clones, under 90% of them detected only once. Together, the top ten hold approximately 7% of the sample.

The collaborating institutions used their own protocols to collect whole blood in K2EDTA tubes. For TCRbeta analysis, collaborators shipped samples as frozen whole blood, isolated PBMCs, or DNA extracted from either of those sample types. Sequenced sample: peripheral blood. The receptor's source is a woman aged 45-65 years with acute or convalescent COVID-19. The sequence links TRBV10-3 to TRBJ1-2; 8 junctional bases match TRBD1. The DNA sequence reads TGTGCCATCAACGCAGGGGGCGACGGCTACACCTTC. Translated, this is CAINAGGDGYTF.